This TCR beta chain was sequenced in a study of blood T cell repertoires in COVID-19. For the study at large: PBMCs, B-cell-depleted T cells, or T cells provided the cDNA or gDNA that made up the material.

TCRdb keeps only in-frame clones here, not all; method: immunoSEQ multiplex PCR. The sample holds hundreds of thousands of clones, about nine tenths seen once. CDR1 and CDR2 from the germline V gene are SEHNR and FQNEAQ (reference sequence). The CDR3 spans 14 residues. V lost 3 bases, J lost 5 bases, and 14 bases lay in between. The source material was peripheral blood. The genes are TRBV7-9 and TRBJ2-7; maybe TRBD1 (5 bases). The receptor was derived from a woman aged 50 to 60 with COVID-19, enrolled during active disease. CDR3 in DNA: TGTGCCAGCAGCTTTTCGGACACCGTCCACGAGCAGTACTTC. Translation gives CASSFSDTVHEQYF.